This T cell receptor beta chain derives from a study of patients and donors after allogeneic stem cell transplantation. Trimming at V came to 6 bases and at J to 5 bases, leaving 6 bases not matched to a gene. The CDR3 totals 14 residues. Germline V lookup: CDR1 SGHTA, CDR2 FQGNSA. This clonotype was counted many times. TCRdb reprocessed the RT-PCR reads via MiXCR and lists one record per CDR3 protein. The repertoire holds about 160,000 distinct CDR3 sequences, with 24% as singletons. The source of this sequence is a human donor who was either an allogeneic HSCT recipient or a stem cell or donor lymphocyte infusion donor (not recorded which). It is not recorded whose cells these are; they may come from a transplant donor. The sequenced sample was blood, either unsorted or a sorted T cell fraction (not recorded which). This chain links TRBV7-2 with TRBJ1-4, with 7 bases lining up with TRBD1. The CDR3 DNA reads TGTGCCAGCAGTTACGACAGGGCAAATGAAAAACTGTTTTTT. It codes for CASSYDRANEKLFF.